This T cell receptor beta chain was profiled in a study of response to subunit inactivated influenza vaccine. Whole-study results and caveats: Every seasonal influenza vaccination brings in few new T cells, the authors suggested.

Trimming shortened V by 4 bases and J by 2 bases, and 11 bases separated the two germline ends. The CDR3 loop spans 14 amino acids. Germline V CDR1 and CDR2: LGHDT, YNNKEL (reference sequence). TCRdb processed the RT-PCR reads anew with MiXCR; each CDR3 protein has one entry. The sample consists of 530,000 or so distinct CDR3 sequences, about 10% of them appearing once. This clonotype was observed a few times. As yet, its antigen is unknown. This sequence originates from a man between 45 and 60 years old who received an inactivated influenza vaccine. The sample here was PBMCs from blood, taken on the day of vaccination. The V gene is TRBV3-1, the J gene TRBJ1-1; D gene ambiguous. CDR3 nucleotides: TGTGCCAGCAGCCCAAGCGGACGAAACACTGAAGCTTTCTTT. It is translated as CASSPSGRNTEAFF.